The clone carrying this T cell receptor beta chain was detected ten times or more. The data originate from a study of blood T cell repertoires in COVID-19. Whole-study context: Specimens from acute and convalescent COVID-19 originated in the United States, Italy and Spain. T cells, B-cell-depleted T cells, or PBMCs supplied cDNA or gDNA.

In the authors' methods: Counts of nucleated cells, estimated from reference gene primer amplification, were obtained. Generated by immunoSEQ multiplex PCR, the TCRdb table keeps only in-frame clones and is missing some. That table is the source of V, J and clone size, and D and trimming were worked out from the DNA. The sample shows about 130,000 clones, more than 70% of them seen only once. CDR3 length equals 14 residues. Germline V gives CDR1 MNHEY, CDR2 SVGAGI. V was cut by 8 bases and J by 0 bases, with 10 bases left in between. The receptor was derived from an older woman with acute or convalescent COVID-19. The sequencing input was peripheral blood. The chain recombines TRBV6-5 with TRBJ1-4, with TRBD1 as a possible D gene (6 bases). CDR3 in DNA: TGTGCCAGCCGGACAGTCGCAACTAATGAAAAACTGTTTTTT. Translated: CASRTVATNEKLFF.